What follows are 24 T cell receptor beta chains derived from one specimen sequenced in a study of cytomegalovirus exposure and HLA in healthy donors. Primers for the PCR totalled 60 Vbeta and 13 Jbeta. The repertoire was sequenced with immunoSEQ multiplex PCR; TCRdb's copy has only in-frame clones and lacks some. The specimen's table records 95,000 to 110,000 clones. Sequencing used PBMCs. The receptor set was obtained from a man aged 35 to 55 in good health and CMV-seronegative.

The chain employs TRBV7-2 and TRBJ1-5, with D perhaps TRBD1 (5 bases). Trimming took 10 bases from V and 5 from J, leaving 21 bases between them. From germline, CDR1 is SGHTA and CDR2 FQGNSA. The CDR3 consists of 15 residues. The CDR3 reads CATREGSGDDQPQHF. CDR3 coding DNA: TGTGCCACCAGGGAGGGGAGCGGCGACGATCAGCCCCAGCATTTT.

The rearrangement joins TRBV6-5 to TRBJ2-5; 9 bases line up with TRBD1. The DNA matches TRBJ2-7 better at its end, which makes the J call doubtful. Germline V gene sequence: CDR1 MNHEY, CDR2 SVGAGI. The CDR3 spans 14 residues. The CDR3: CASSYSTGGYEQYF. CDR3 coding DNA: TGTGCCAGCAGTTACTCGACAGGGGGCTACGAGCAGTACTTC.

The chain is built from TRBV27 and TRBJ2-5; D ambiguous. The CDR3 extends over 12 amino acids. Trimming stripped 6 bases from V and 2 bases from J, with 7 bases between. Germline CDR1 MNHEY, CDR2 SMNVEV (reference sequence). The DNA of the CDR3 is TGTGCCAGCAGCGTAGATCAAGAGACCCAGTACTTC. It yields the protein CASSVDQETQYF.

This chain connects TRBV5-4 to TRBJ2-3; 10 bases align to TRBD2. The CDR3 is 16 residues long. CDR1 is SGHNT and CDR2 is YYREEE in the germline V gene (reference sequence). V was pared by 0 bases and J by 4 bases, with 5 bases of the junction left unmatched. Here the CDR3 reads CASSLGGTSAADTQYF. CDR3 DNA: TGTGCCAGCAGCTTGGGCGGGACTAGCGCAGCAGATACGCAGTATTTT.

The chain recombines TRBV5-5 with TRBJ2-7, with D possibly being TRBD2 (6 bases). The germline V gene encodes CDR1 SGHKS and CDR2 YYEKEE (reference sequence). This CDR3 has 14 amino acids. The V and J ends lost 5 bases and 4 bases respectively, with 16 bases between them. The DNA of the CDR3 is TGTGCCAGCAGTTCCCCGGGACTTTCATACGAGCAGTACTTC. Its translation: CASSSPGLSYEQYF.

The genes are TRBV19 and TRBJ1-2; the match to TRBD1 covers 9 bases. CDR3 length equals 16 residues. The ends lost 5 bases at V and 5 bases at J; junction bases unmatched: 12. Looked up from germline, CDR1 is LNHDA and CDR2 is SQIVND (reference sequence). CDR3: CASSLIQGAKGYGYTF. The CDR3, as DNA: TGTGCCAGTAGTCTCATACAGGGGGCAAAAGGGTATGGCTACACCTTC.

The genes are TRBV5-1 and TRBJ2-3; D unclear. This CDR3 is 14 amino acids long. Trimming left V 1 base short and J 0 bases short, with 6 bases between. CDR1 SGHRS and CDR2 YFSETQ come from the germline V gene. CDR3 loop: CASSLPESTDTQYF. CDR3 bases: TGCGCCAGCAGCTTGCCCGAGAGCACAGATACGCAGTATTTT.

The rearrangement links TRBV4-3 to TRBJ2-3; D gene ambiguous. The CDR3 length is 14 residues. Germline CDR1 is LGHNA and CDR2 is YSLEER. With 1 base removed from V and 7 bases from J, the gap between germline ends came to 12 bases. CDR3 loop: CASSQVPLDYTQYF. The CDR3 DNA follows: TGCGCCAGCAGCCAAGTTCCCTTAGATTATACGCAGTATTTT.

V and J are TRBV27 and TRBJ2-7; 8 positions match TRBD1. Germline CDR1 MNHEY, CDR2 SMNVEV (reference sequence). Germline trimming cut 6 bases from V and 3 bases from J; bases unmatched to any gene: 7. CDR3 size: 14 residues. DNA for the CDR3: TGTGCCAGCAGGATGGACAGGGCGAGCTACGAGCAGTACTTC. It yields the protein CASRMDRASYEQYF.

The rearrangement joins TRBV28 to TRBJ2-7, with 9 bases fitting TRBD1. This CDR3 spans 14 amino acids. From germline, CDR1 is MDHEN and CDR2 SYDVKM. J gave up 5 bases and V 4 bases, and 6 bases lay outside the gene matches. In DNA form, the CDR3 reads TGTGCCAGCAGTTACGGGACAGGGACCCACGAGCAGTACTTC. As protein: CASSYGTGTHEQYF.

J is TRBJ2-5 and V is TRBV9, with D perhaps TRBD1 (6 bases). This CDR3 has 16 amino acids. V dropped 3 bases and J dropped 1 base, with 16 bases sitting between them. Germline V lookup: CDR1 SGDLS, CDR2 YYNGEE. The CDR3 DNA reads as TGTGCCAGCAGCGCAACCCACAGGGAAATCCAAGAGACCCAGTACTTC. This codes for CASSATHREIQETQYF.

The chain links TRBV5-1 to TRBJ2-3, with D tentatively TRBD2 (6 bases). The CDR3 sequence is 14 residues long. The V gene lost 7 bases and the J gene lost 1 base, with 13 bases spanning the gap. Germline-derived CDR1 and CDR2 are SGHRS and YFSETQ. CDR3 in DNA: TGCGCCAGCCAATCTAGCGTCGGCACAGATACGCAGTATTTT. This gives the protein CASQSSVGTDTQYF.

The gene calls are TRBV4-3 and TRBJ1-1; D call uncertain. Germline CDR1 reads LGHNA; CDR2 reads YSLEER. The CDR3 extends over 15 amino acids. V lost 1 base and J lost 1, with 10 bases in between. Here the CDR3 reads CASSQGTGKNTEAFF. Written as DNA, the CDR3 is TGCGCCAGCAGCCAAGGTACGGGAAAGAACACTGAAGCTTTCTTT.

The gene calls are TRBV7-2 and TRBJ2-7; 12 bases map to TRBD2. Germline CDR1 SGHTA, CDR2 FQGNSA. The CDR3 length is 19 residues. The V segment lost 5 bases and the J segment 1 base; nucleotides outside the gene matches: 15. The CDR3 is CASSPRVLAGGTISYEQYF. DNA of the CDR3: TGTGCCAGCAGCCCAAGGGTACTAGCGGGAGGTACTATTTCCTACGAGCAGTACTTC.

The genes are TRBV6-5 and TRBJ2-5, with D possibly TRBD2 on 6 matching bases. Per germline, CDR1 MNHEY and CDR2 SVGAGI. V was cut by 0 bases and J by 2 bases, with 10 bases left in between. This CDR3 is built from 15 residues. The CDR3 DNA reads as TGTGCCAGCAGTTACTCGAATGGGGGGCAAGAGACCCAGTACTTC. The encoded protein is CASSYSNGGQETQYF.

The rearrangement uses TRBV6-5 and TRBJ1-2, with 7 nucleotides matching TRBD1. CDR1 is MNHEY and CDR2 is SVGAGI in the germline V gene. The V gene end was trimmed by 0 bases and the J gene end by 6 bases; junction bases not matched to a gene: 1. The CDR3 sequence is 13 residues long. The CDR3 region has the DNA TGTGCCAGCAGTTACTCACAGGGGAATGGCTACACCTTC. Translating it yields CASSYSQGNGYTF.

This chain uses TRBV9 with TRBJ2-3; TRBD2 aligns across 8 bases. With 0 bases clipped from V and 0 bases from J, the junction kept 6 bases outside the gene matches. The CDR3 sequence is 17 residues long. From germline, CDR1 is SGDLS and CDR2 YYNGEE. The CDR3 sequence: CASSVEASGPSTDTQYF. The DNA for the CDR3 is TGTGCCAGCAGCGTAGAGGCTAGCGGGCCTAGCACAGATACGCAGTATTTT.

CDR3 coding DNA: TGTGCCAGCAGCTCGGCAGGGCTCGAGAGCTCCTACAATGAGCAGTTCTTC. Its protein product is CASSSAGLESSYNEQFF. The chain links TRBV11-3 to TRBJ2-1; D is perhaps TRBD1 (5 bases). Trimming shortened V by 4 bases and J by 0 bases, and 16 bases separated the two germline ends. This CDR3 region has 17 residues. CDR1 is SGHNT, CDR2 YENEEA, per germline.

The J gene is TRBJ1-5, the V gene TRBV6-5; D possibly corresponds to TRBD1 (5 bases). V was cut by 0 bases and J by 0 bases, with 9 bases left in between. The V gene's germline CDR1 is MNHEY and CDR2 SVGAGI. This CDR3 spans 16 amino acids. The CDR3 here is CASSYSDSVSNQPQHF. CDR3 in DNA: TGTGCCAGCAGTTACTCTGACAGCGTTAGCAATCAGCCCCAGCATTTT.

The chain couples TRBV6-5 to TRBJ2-1, with TRBD1 matching 8 bases. Germline lookup yields CDR1 MNHEY and CDR2 SVGAGI. The CDR3 runs 16 residues. With V trimmed by 1 base and J by 0 bases, 2 bases remained unmatched. The CDR3: CASSYFGTGSYNEQFF. DNA of the CDR3: TGTGCCAGCAGTTACTTTGGGACAGGCTCCTACAATGAGCAGTTCTTC.

J is TRBJ2-2 and V is TRBV2, with TRBD2 as a possible D gene (6 bases). Germline CDR1 is SNHLY and CDR2 is FYNNEI. The CDR3 is made up of 16 amino acids. The V end was cut by 4 bases, the J end by 1 base, with 13 bases between. The CDR3 reads CASSAGDSLNTGELFF. The DNA for the CDR3 is TGTGCCAGCAGTGCGGGGGACTCGCTGAACACCGGGGAGCTGTTTTTT.

The chain has TRBV10-3 and TRBJ2-5, with D unresolved. Trimming stripped 8 bases from V and 3 bases from J, with 10 bases between. CDR3 length: 12 residues. The V gene's germline CDR1 is ENHRY and CDR2 SYGVKD. The CDR3 is CAIGRSEETQYF. The CDR3 DNA is TGTGCCATCGGGCGATCAGAAGAGACCCAGTACTTC.

The V and J genes are TRBV7-2 and TRBJ2-5, with D perhaps TRBD2 (6 bases). Germline V gene sequence: CDR1 SGHTA, CDR2 FQGNSA. The CDR3 totals 13 residues. V was shortened by 5 bases and J by 5 bases, with 12 bases between the two germline ends. The CDR3 reads CASSLGLRETQYF. In nucleotides, the CDR3 is TGTGCCAGCAGCCTGGGACTCCGGGAGACCCAGTACTTC.

This chain connects TRBV6-5 to TRBJ2-7, with 7 bases fitting TRBD1. The CDR3 totals 15 residues. Germline V gene data show CDR1 as MNHEY and CDR2 as SVGAGI. The junction had 9 bases not matched to a gene; V was cut back by 4 bases and J by 3 bases. This chain's CDR3 is CASSWPGQGVYEQYF. CDR3 nucleotides: TGTGCCAGCAGTTGGCCTGGGCAGGGGGTCTACGAGCAGTACTTC.